These T cell receptor beta chains were read from a single sample in a study of OX40 agonist ivuxolimab in advanced cancers. Profiled with immunoSEQ multiplex PCR; TCRdb holds only in-frame clones, not every one. Found here are tens of thousands of clones, approximately 90% of them singletons; the top ten hold more than 0.85%. Sequences were derived from CD4+ or CD8+ T cells sorted from blood, sampled in a trial of the OX40 agonist ivuxolimab. All receptors derive from an adult with an advanced solid tumor such as melanoma, head and neck, liver or kidney cancer. CDR3s include the opening cysteine and the closing phenylalanine or tryptophan. The D gene is left open where the match is weak.

>NA|TRBJ2-3|TRBV11-2
CASSSTKRLRRLDTQYF
>TRBD1|TRBJ2-1|TRBV5-1
CASSVGQGSYNEQFF
>NA|TRBJ1-2|TRBV5-1
CASSLDGYSGYGYTF
>TRBD1|TRBJ1-1|TRBV11-1
CASSVVQGANTEAFF
>NA|TRBJ2-3|TRBV19
CASSIGRDTQYF
>TRBD1|TRBJ1-5|TRBV5-6
CASSTSGGPRDQPQHF
>NA|TRBJ2-2|TRBV7-9
CASSLAGAGELFF
>NA|TRBJ2-3|TRBV10-2
CASSEANTQYF
>NA|TRBJ1-3|TRBV4-1
CASSQGILRRTSGNTIYF
>NA|TRBJ2-4|TRBV6-1
CASSEGGAGRNIQYF
>NA|TRBJ2-2|TRBV5-1
CASSPLQGNTGELFF
>NA|TRBJ2-3|TRBV5-6
CASSLVRGTRGTQYF
>NA|TRBJ2-3|TRBV6-1
CASSEGSLTDTQYF
>NA|TRBJ2-5|TRBV7-9
CASSSNYPGTQYF
>TRBD2|TRBJ2-1|TRBV5-4
CASSFGGGAYNEQFF
>NA|TRBJ1-4|TRBV6-6
CASSYGSTNEKLFF
>TRBD1|TRBJ2-7|TRBV29-1
CSGVRDSKSNEQYF
>TRBD1|TRBJ1-1|TRBV5-6
CASSGGAGGLTEAFF
>NA|TRBJ1-3|TRBV7-2
CASSGSSGNTIYF
>NA|TRBJ2-7|TRBV6-5
CASSYRQGGYYEQYF
>NA|TRBJ1-5|TRBV2
CASSLPGRPQHF
>NA|TRBJ1-6|TRBV12-5
CASGLSSSYNSPLHF
>NA|TRBJ1-2|TRBV30
CAWTRAGDYGYTF
>NA|TRBJ2-3|TRBV7-7
CASSLRPEADTQYF